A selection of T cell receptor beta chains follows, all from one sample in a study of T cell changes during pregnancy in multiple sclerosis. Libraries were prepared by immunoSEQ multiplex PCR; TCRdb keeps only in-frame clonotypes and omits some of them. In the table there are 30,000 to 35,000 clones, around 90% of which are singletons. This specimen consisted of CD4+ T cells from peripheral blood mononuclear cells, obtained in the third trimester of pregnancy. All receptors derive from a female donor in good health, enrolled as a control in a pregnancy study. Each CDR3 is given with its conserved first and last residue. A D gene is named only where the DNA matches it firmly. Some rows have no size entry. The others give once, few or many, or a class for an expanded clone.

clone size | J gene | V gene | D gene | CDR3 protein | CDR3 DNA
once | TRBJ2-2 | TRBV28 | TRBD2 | CASSPERTSGDINTGELFF | TGTGCCAGCAGTCCCGAGCGGACTAGCGGAGATATTAACACCGGGGAGCTGTTTTTT
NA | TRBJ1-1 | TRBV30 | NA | CARHRETEAFF | TGTGCCCGGCACAGGGAAACTGAAGCTTTCTTT
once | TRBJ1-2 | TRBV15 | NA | CATSRDQGPMRGYTF | TGTGCCACCAGCAGAGATCAGGGGCCGATGCGGGGCTACACCTTC
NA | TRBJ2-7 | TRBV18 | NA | CASSPGAHYEQYF | TGTGCCAGCTCACCAGGGGCCCACTACGAGCAGTACTTC
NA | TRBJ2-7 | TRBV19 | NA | CACRGSVFPYEQYF | TGTGCCTGTAGAGGGAGTGTGTTCCCCTACGAGCAGTACTTC
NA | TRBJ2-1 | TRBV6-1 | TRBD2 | CASSGRLAGENIGQFF | TGTGCCAGCAGTGGAAGACTAGCGGGAGAAAACATCGGGCAGTTCTTC
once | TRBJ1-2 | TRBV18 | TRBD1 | CASSDRDYGGYTF | TGTGCCAGCTCCGACAGGGATTATGGGGGCTACACCTTC
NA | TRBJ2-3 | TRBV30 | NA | CAWSVEGGSTDTQYF | TGTGCCTGGAGTGTGGAGGGGGGGAGCACAGATACGCAGTATTTT
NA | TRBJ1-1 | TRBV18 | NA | CASSPVGPGRVSTEAFF | TGTGCCAGCTCACCAGTGGGCCCCGGCAGGGTGAGCACTGAAGCTTTCTTT
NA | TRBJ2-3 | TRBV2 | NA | CASSERGTSTDTQYF | TGTGCCAGCAGTGAGCGGGGAACTAGCACAGATACGCAGTATTTT
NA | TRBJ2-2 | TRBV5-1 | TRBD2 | CASSLDLSGETGLFF | TGCGCCAGCAGCTTGGACCTTAGCGGGGAGACAGGGCTGTTTTTT
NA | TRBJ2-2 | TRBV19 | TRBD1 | CASSVRTGVSNTGELFF | TGTGCCAGTAGTGTCAGGACAGGGGTGTCGAACACCGGGGAGCTGTTTTTT
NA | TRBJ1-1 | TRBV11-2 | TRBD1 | CASSFDTGAEAFF | TGTGCCAGCAGCTTTGACACAGGGGCTGAAGCTTTCTTT
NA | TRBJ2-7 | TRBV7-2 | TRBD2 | CASSLAGGAYEQYF | TGTGCCAGCAGCCTAGCGGGGGGGGCCTACGAGCAGTACTTC
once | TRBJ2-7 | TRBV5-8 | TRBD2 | CASRMGLAGGYHEQYF | TGTGCCAGCAGGATGGGACTAGCGGGGGGGTATCACGAGCAGTACTTC
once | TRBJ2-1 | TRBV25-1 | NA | CASQASGRPYNEQFF | TGTGCCAGCCAAGCAAGCGGGCGTCCCTACAATGAGCAGTTCTTC
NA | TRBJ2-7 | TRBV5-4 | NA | CASSTRDSNYEQYF | TGTGCCAGCAGCACCCGGGACTCGAACTACGAGCAGTACTTC
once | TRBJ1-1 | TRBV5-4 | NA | CASSFTGRGEAFF | TGTGCCAGCAGCTTCACCGGGCGGGGTGAAGCTTTCTTT
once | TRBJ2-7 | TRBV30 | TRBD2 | CAWTPASRGGSYEQYF | TGTGCCTGGACCCCTGCCTCGCGGGGGGGATCCTACGAGCAGTACTTC
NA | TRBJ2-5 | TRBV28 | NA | CASSSTFAQYF | TGTGCCAGCAGTTCGACATTCGCCCAGTACTTC
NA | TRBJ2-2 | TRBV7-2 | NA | CASSPGGRTGELFF | TGTGCCAGCAGCCCCGGGGGGCGGACCGGGGAGCTGTTTTTT
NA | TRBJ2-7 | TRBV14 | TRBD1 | CASSRDSVYEQYF | TGTGCCAGCAGCCGGGACAGCGTTTACGAGCAGTACTTC
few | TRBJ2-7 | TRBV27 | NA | CASSLFPSYEQYF | TGTGCCAGCAGTTTATTCCCCAGCTACGAGCAGTACTTC
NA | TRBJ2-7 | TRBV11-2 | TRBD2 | CASGYLAVTYEQYF | TGTGCCAGCGGCTATCTAGCGGTTACCTACGAGCAGTACTTC
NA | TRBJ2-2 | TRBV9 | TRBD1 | CASSRTGTANTGELFF | TGTGCCAGCAGTAGGACGGGGACAGCGAACACCGGGGAGCTGTTTTTT
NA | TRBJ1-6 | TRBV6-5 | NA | CASSYGQNNSPLHF | TGTGCCAGCAGTTACGGGCAGAATAATTCACCCCTCCACTTT
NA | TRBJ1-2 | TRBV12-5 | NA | CASGLLTGQGYTF | TGTGCTAGTGGTTTACTGACAGGACAAGGCTACACCTTC
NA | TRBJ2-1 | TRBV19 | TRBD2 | CAIATSAYNEQFF | TGTGCCATCGCCACTAGCGCCTACAATGAGCAGTTCTTC
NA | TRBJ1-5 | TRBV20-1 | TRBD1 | CGAGGSQPQHF | TGCGGCGCAGGGGGCAGTCAGCCCCAGCATTTT
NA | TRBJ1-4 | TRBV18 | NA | CASSRGGTTNEKLFF | TGTGCCAGCTCGAGGGGGGGCACAACTAATGAAAAACTGTTTTTT
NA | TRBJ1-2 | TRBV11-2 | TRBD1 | CASRLTGGHGYGYTF | TGTGCCAGCAGATTAACAGGGGGGCATGGATATGGCTACACCTTC
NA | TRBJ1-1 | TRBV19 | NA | CASSITGGAVREAFF | TGTGCCAGTAGTATTACGGGGGGCGCCGTTCGTGAAGCTTTCTTT
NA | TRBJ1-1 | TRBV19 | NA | CASSIHGTEAFF | TGTGCCAGTAGTATACACGGGACTGAAGCTTTCTTT
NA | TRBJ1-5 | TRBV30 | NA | CAWSVPGLSNQPQHF | TGTGCCTGGAGTGTACCTGGGCTGAGCAATCAGCCCCAGCATTTT
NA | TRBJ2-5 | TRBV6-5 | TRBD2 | CASSYPTSGGQETQYF | TGTGCCAGCAGTTACCCGACTAGCGGGGGGCAAGAGACCCAGTACTTC
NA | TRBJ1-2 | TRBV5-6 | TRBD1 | CASSSRQGFYGYTF | TGTGCCAGCAGTTCTAGACAGGGGTTCTATGGCTACACCTTC
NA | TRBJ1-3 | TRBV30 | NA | CAWSGRWSSGNTIYF | TGTGCCTGGAGTGGGAGATGGAGCTCTGGAAACACCATATATTTT
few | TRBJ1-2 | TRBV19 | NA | CASGGAGRGYTF | TGTGCCAGTGGCGGCGCAGGGCGGGGCTACACCTTC
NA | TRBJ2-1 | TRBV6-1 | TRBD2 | CASTGLAGGRGEQFF | TGTGCCAGCACGGGACTAGCGGGGGGGCGGGGTGAGCAGTTCTTC
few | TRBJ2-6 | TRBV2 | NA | CASSDWSSGANVLTF | TGTGCCAGCAGTGATTGGAGCTCTGGGGCCAACGTCCTGACTTTC
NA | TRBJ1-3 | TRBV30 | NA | CAWSARRGSGNTIYF | TGTGCCTGGAGTGCCCGGCGGGGGTCTGGAAACACCATATATTTT
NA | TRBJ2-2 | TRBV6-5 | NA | CASSPSARPTGELFF | TGTGCCAGCAGTCCCTCCGCGCGGCCAACCGGGGAGCTGTTTTTT
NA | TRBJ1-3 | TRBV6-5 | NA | CASRGRGTGNTIYF | TGTGCCAGCAGGGGGAGGGGTACTGGAAACACCATATATTTT
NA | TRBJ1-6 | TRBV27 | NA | CASTSVNSPLHF | TGTGCCAGCACCTCGGTGAATTCACCCCTCCACTTT
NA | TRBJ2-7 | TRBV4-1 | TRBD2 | CASSLRTSGGLYYEQYF | TGCGCCAGCAGCCTGCGGACTAGCGGGGGCCTTTACTACGAGCAGTACTTC
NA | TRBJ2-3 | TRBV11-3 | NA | CASSLGGQTTDTQYF | TGTGCCAGCAGCTTGGGGGGGCAAACCACAGATACGCAGTATTTT
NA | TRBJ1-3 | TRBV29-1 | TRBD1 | CSFSLGQAGNTIYF | TGCAGCTTTAGCCTGGGACAGGCCGGAAACACCATATATTTT
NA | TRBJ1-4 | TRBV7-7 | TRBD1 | CASSSKVGRGDEKLFF | TGTGCCAGCAGCTCAAAGGTGGGCAGGGGGGATGAAAAACTGTTTTTT
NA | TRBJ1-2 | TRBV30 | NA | CAWNRGDGYTF | TGTGCCTGGAACCGGGGTGACGGCTACACCTTC
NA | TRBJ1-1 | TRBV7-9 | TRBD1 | CASSFGQANTEAFF | TGTGCCAGCAGCTTCGGACAGGCGAACACTGAAGCTTTCTTT